The rows below give T cell receptor beta chains drawn from one sample of a study of T cell responses to AZD1222 COVID-19 vaccine. TCRdb keeps only in-frame clones here, not all; method: immunoSEQ multiplex PCR. This table holds 120,000 or so clones, about four fifths found once. This specimen was peripheral blood, taken on day 0 of AZD1222 vaccination. Every receptor here comes from an adult in good health. Both conserved end residues are part of each CDR3. A D gene is named only where the DNA matches it firmly. Clone size, where shown, is once, few, many, or a class for clones that have expanded.

V	J	D	length	size	CDR3	DNA
TRBV9	TRBJ1-4	-	15	few	CASGTSGATNEKLFF	TGTGCCAGCGGGACCAGTGGGGCAACTAATGAAAAACTGTTTTTT
TRBV14	TRBJ1-1	-	13	-	CASSWGLNTEAFF	TGTGCCAGCAGCTGGGGGTTGAATACTGAAGCTTTCTTT
TRBV5-5	TRBJ2-7	TRBD2	14	few	CASTFGLAGAEQYF	TGTGCCAGCACCTTCGGACTAGCGGGAGCCGAGCAGTACTTC
TRBV7-8	TRBJ2-2	TRBD1	13	-	CASRERGPGELFF	TGTGCCAGCAGGGAAAGGGGGCCCGGGGAGCTGTTTTTT
TRBV5-5	TRBJ2-1	-	16	-	CASSLSPTRPYNEQFF	TGTGCCAGCAGCTTGTCACCCACGCGTCCCTACAATGAGCAGTTCTTC
TRBV5-4	TRBJ2-3	-	14	-	CATSPGPRTDTQYF	TGTGCCACCTCACCGGGACCCCGCACAGATACGCAGTATTTT
TRBV7-2	TRBJ1-1	-	12	-	CASNDRNTEAFF	TGTGCCAGCAACGACAGGAACACTGAAGCTTTCTTT
TRBV5-1	TRBJ2-3	TRBD1	14	-	CASSPDRATDTQYF	TGCGCCAGCAGCCCCGACAGGGCCACAGATACGCAGTATTTT
TRBV14	TRBJ1-2	TRBD1	13	-	CASRSRGQEGYTF	TGTGCCAGCAGGTCAAGGGGGCAAGAAGGCTACACCTTC
TRBV11-3	TRBJ1-4	-	15	-	CASSFRRSKTEKLFF	TGTGCCAGCAGCTTCCGGAGGTCCAAGACTGAAAAACTGTTTTTT
TRBV2	TRBJ1-5	TRBD1	14	-	CASRRGTGEEPQHF	TGTGCCAGCAGAAGAGGGACAGGGGAAGAGCCCCAGCATTTT
TRBV15	TRBJ2-5	TRBD2	16	-	CATSTLAVGPQETQYF	TGTGCCACCAGCACACTAGCGGTGGGGCCCCAAGAGACCCAGTACTTC
TRBV27	TRBJ2-3	TRBD2	15	once	CASSFVAGGGDTQYF	TGTGCCAGCAGTTTTGTAGCGGGGGGCGGGGATACGCAGTATTTT
TRBV6-2/TRBV6-3	TRBJ1-5	-	15	-	CASSYSAGSNQPQHF	TGTGCCAGCAGTTACTCGGCGGGTAGCAATCAGCCCCAGCATTTT
TRBV13	TRBJ1-4	-	14	-	CASSSGPGGEKLFF	TGTGCCAGCAGCTCGGGACCCGGAGGCGAAAAACTGTTTTTT
TRBV7-9	TRBJ1-4	TRBD1	15	-	CASSPSSTGLEKLFF	TGTGCCAGCAGCCCTAGTTCGACAGGGCTTGAAAAACTGTTTTTT
TRBV16	TRBJ2-7	-	14	-	CASSHQTGRYEQYF	TGTGCCAGCAGCCACCAGACAGGTCGCTACGAGCAGTACTTC
TRBV5-6	TRBJ1-5	-	13	-	CASSPGRTMPQHF	TGTGCCAGCAGCCCAGGACGGACGATGCCCCAGCATTTT
TRBV5-1	TRBJ2-5	-	13	-	CASSLGNGETQYF	TGCGCCAGCAGCTTGGGAAACGGAGAGACCCAGTACTTC
TRBV29-1	TRBJ1-2	-	13	-	CGAGGVPQDGYTF	TGCGGCGCCGGGGGGGTGCCCCAGGATGGCTACACCTTC
TRBV7-9	TRBJ1-6	-	18	-	CASSLEGAYGRINSPLHF	TGTGCCAGCAGCTTAGAGGGCGCGTACGGGCGGATCAATTCACCCCTCCACTTT
TRBV11-2	TRBJ1-1	-	13	-	CASSLLINTEAFF	TGTGCCAGCAGTTTGCTCATTAACACTGAAGCTTTCTTT
TRBV27	TRBJ1-3	-	13	-	CASSPFAGNTIYF	TGTGCCAGCAGTCCCTTTGCTGGAAACACCATATATTTT
TRBV5-4	TRBJ2-3	-	15	few	CASSDPSLRTDTQYF	TGTGCCAGCAGCGATCCCTCGCTGCGCACAGATACGCAGTATTTT
TRBV19	TRBJ1-3	-	15	-	CASSIFSSSGNTIYF	TGTGCCAGTAGTATCTTTTCGAGCTCTGGAAACACCATATATTTT
TRBV29-1	TRBJ2-7	TRBD1	12	-	CSARQGSYEQYF	TGCAGCGCCAGACAGGGGTCCTACGAGCAGTACTTC
TRBV10-3	TRBJ1-5	-	14	-	CAISEVPANQPQHF	TGTGCCATCAGTGAGGTACCGGCCAATCAGCCCCAGCATTTT
TRBV29-1	TRBJ1-1	TRBD1	15	few	CSVESLNRGHTEAFF	TGCAGCGTTGAGTCCCTAAACAGGGGGCACACTGAAGCTTTCTTT
TRBV19	TRBJ2-4	TRBD1	17	-	CASRAQGASVAKNIQYF	TGTGCCAGTAGGGCACAGGGGGCTTCGGTAGCCAAAAACATTCAGTACTTC
TRBV18	TRBJ1-1	-	15	-	CASSPTTTRDTEAFF	TGTGCCAGCTCACCGACGACCACAAGAGACACTGAAGCTTTCTTT
TRBV4-3	TRBJ1-4	-	14	-	CASSRLATNEKLFF	TGCGCCAGCAGCCGGCTAGCAACTAATGAAAAACTGTTTTTT
TRBV19	TRBJ2-7	-	13	many	CASSRSESYEQYF	TGTGCCAGTAGTAGAAGCGAGTCCTACGAGCAGTACTTC
TRBV11-3	TRBJ1-1	TRBD1	20	-	CASSSRGQVSWVTTNTEAFF	TGTGCCAGCAGCTCGAGAGGACAGGTAAGCTGGGTGACGACGAACACTGAAGCTTTCTTT